One sample yielded the 29 T cell receptor beta chains listed below, sequenced in a study of graft-versus-host responses after intestinal transplantation. No antigen has been identified for these receptors. TCRdb's copy holds only in-frame clones and misses some; the assay was immunoSEQ multiplex PCR. The sample lists around 100,000 clones; roughly 93% were seen once. Sequencing was performed on unstimulated CD8+ T cells sorted from spleen or lymph node cells, taken before intestinal transplant. These receptors were taken from a human donor who received an intestinal transplant.

The rearrangement joins TRBV19 to TRBJ1-1; 7 bases are shared with TRBD1. The CDR3 is 15 residues long. The J segment lost 0 bases and the V segment lost 3 bases, leaving 4 bases of the junction unmatched. CDR1 and CDR2 from the germline V gene are LNHDA and SQIVND (reference sequence). CDR3 sequence (DNA): TGTGCCAGTAGTATTAGGGACAGCTTGAACACTGAAGCTTTCTTT. Protein product: CASSIRDSLNTEAFF.

Regarding this clone: A junction boundary mismatches the germline segment, possibly from a read error. The V and J genes are TRBV10-2 and TRBJ2-5; D unclear. The length of the CDR3 is 14 residues. The germline V gene encodes CDR1 WSHSY and CDR2 SAAADI. CDR3 DNA: TGCGCCAGCAGTCCTTCGTTGGACCAAGAGACCCGGTACTTC. Its translation is CASSPSLDQETRYF.

J is TRBJ1-5 and V is TRBV7-9; D remains ambiguous. V was cut by 3 bases and J by 4 bases, with 10 bases left in between. Germline V gene data show CDR1 as SEHNR and CDR2 as FQNEAQ (reference sequence). The CDR3 has 14 residues. CDR3 in amino acids: CASSLAGENQPQHF. CDR3 in DNA: TGTGCCAGCAGCTTGGCTGGAGAGAATCAGCCCCAGCATTTT.

V usage is TRBV29-1 and J usage is TRBJ2-1; D uncertain. V was pared by 2 bases and J by 5 bases, with 7 bases between. Germline V CDR1 and CDR2: SQVTM, ANQGSEA. The CDR3 loop spans 12 amino acids. The CDR3 bases are TGCAGCGTTGAACGGATAAACAATGAGCAGTTCTTC. Its protein is CSVERINNEQFF.

The rearrangement uses TRBV29-1 and TRBJ1-4; D perhaps matches TRBD1 (5 bases). The CDR3 length is 14 residues. With 6 bases removed from V and 7 bases from J, the gap between germline ends came to 18 bases. Germline-derived CDR1 and CDR2 are SQVTM and ANQGSEA. The CDR3 DNA follows: TGCAGCGTCCTCACCCTTGGGGGGGGTGAAAAACTGTTTTTT. Translation gives CSVLTLGGGEKLFF.

The chain uses TRBV5-6 and TRBJ1-4, with a possible D match to TRBD1 (5 bases). This CDR3 contains 14 residues. Per the germline V gene, CDR1 is SGHDT and CDR2 is YYEEEE. V gave up 4 bases and J gave up 12 bases, with 19 bases separating them. For the CDR3, the DNA is TGTGCCAGCAGCCCCATGGGTGGATCGGGGGAACTGTTTTTT. Protein sequence: CASSPMGGSGELFF.

The V and J genes are TRBV7-9 and TRBJ2-5; unclear D gene. CDR1 and CDR2 from the germline V gene are SEHNR and FQNEAQ (reference sequence). The CDR3 is 13 amino acids. The germline V and J ends were trimmed by 5 bases and 4 bases, with 11 bases remaining between them. The CDR3 is CASSPKAGETQYF. Written as DNA, the CDR3 is TGTGCCAGCAGCCCTAAAGCTGGAGAGACCCAGTACTTC.

V and J are TRBV18 and TRBJ2-3, with TRBD2 as a possible D gene (5 bases). CDR1 is KGHSH and CDR2 is LQKENI in the germline V gene. The CDR3 is 16 amino acids. Trimming pared 2 bases from V and 6 bases from J, leaving 18 bases between. The CDR3 bases are TGTGCCAGCTCACCATATCCTAGCCCCAAGGGCGATACGCAGTATTTT. This gives the protein CASSPYPSPKGDTQYF. The complete variable domain, with remaining parts taken from reference TRBV18 and TRBJ2-3, reads NAGVMQNPRHLVRRRGQEARLRCSPMKGHSHVYWYRQLPEEGLKFMVYLQKENIIDESGMPKERFSAEFPKEGPSILRIQQVVRGDSAAYFCASSPYPSPKGDTQYFGPGTRLTVL.

The rearrangement uses TRBV11-2 and TRBJ2-1; D is perhaps TRBD1 or TRBD2 (5 bases each). CDR3 length: 15 residues. Germline lookup yields CDR1 SGHAT and CDR2 FQNNGV. V lost 1 base and J 7 bases, leaving 14 bases between the germline ends. The CDR3 nucleotides are TGTGCCAGCAGCTTAGGGAGGCAGGGTAGGAATGAGCAGTTCTTC. Protein product: CASSLGRQGRNEQFF.

The table lists this clone with a few counts. V gene TRBV19 combines with J gene TRBJ1-2; D possibly corresponds to TRBD1 (5 bases). With 4 bases removed from V and 5 bases from J, the gap between germline ends came to 14 bases. Looked up from germline, CDR1 is LNHDA and CDR2 is SQIVND (reference sequence). The CDR3 spans 14 residues. CDR3 sequence (DNA): TGTGCCAGTAGTACATCCGGGACCTCTTATGGCTACACCTTC. Encoded protein: CASSTSGTSYGYTF.

To note about this clone: The same CDR3 also results from other DNA sequences found in this sample. The genes are TRBV27 and TRBJ1-5; TRBD1 matches at 9 bases. The CDR3 runs to 13 residues. After removal of 5 bases from V and 7 bases from J, the junction contained 3 bases not matched to a gene. Germline CDR1 and CDR2: MNHEY and SMNVEV (reference sequence). The DNA for the CDR3 is TGTGCCAGCAGTCCAGGGACAGGGCAGCCCCAGCATTTT. This encodes CASSPGTGQPQHF.

The V gene is TRBV15, the J gene TRBJ2-1; possibly TRBD2 for D (6 bases). This CDR3 contains 16 residues. V dropped 1 base and J dropped 2 bases, with 12 bases sitting between them. Germline values: CDR1 LNHNV, CDR2 YYDKDF (reference sequence). The CDR3 nucleotides read TGTGCCACCAGCAGAGTCTTGGAGGGCCCCTACAATGAGCAGTTCTTC. Translation: CATSRVLEGPYNEQFF.

In DNA, the CDR3 is TGTGCCAGCAGCTCGGCCTCGGGACACCTCTACGAGCAGTACTTC. The encoded protein is CASSSASGHLYEQYF. This chain connects TRBV11-2 to TRBJ2-7, with D possibly TRBD1 on 6 matching bases. Per the germline V gene, CDR1 is SGHAT and CDR2 is FQNNGV. Trimming removed 4 bases from V and 3 bases from J, with 16 bases in between. The CDR3 spans 15 residues. The full variable domain, with the rest looked up from reference TRBV11-2 and TRBJ2-7, is EAGVAQSPRYKIIEKRQSVAFWCNPISGHATLYWYQQILGQGPKLLIQFQNNGVVDDSQLPKDRFSAERLKGVDSTLKIQPAKLEDSAVYLCASSSASGHLYEQYFGPGTRLTVT.

The chain combines TRBV15 with TRBJ1-1, with D uncertain. Germline V lookup: CDR1 LNHNV, CDR2 YYDKDF (reference sequence). Trimming left V 0 bases short and J 11 bases short, with 10 bases between. The CDR3 runs 12 residues. CDR3: CATSREGRPAFF. The CDR3 coding sequence is TGTGCCACCAGCAGAGAAGGGAGGCCGGCTTTCTTT.

V is TRBV4-1 and J is TRBJ2-1; D gene unclear. This CDR3 contains 14 residues. Trimming stripped 0 bases from V and 4 bases from J, with 7 bases between. Germline CDR1 MGHRA, CDR2 YSYEKL. The CDR3 is CASSQDRAYNEQFF. The CDR3 nucleotides are TGCGCCAGCAGCCAAGATCGGGCTTACAATGAGCAGTTCTTC.

This rearrangement joins TRBV27 to TRBJ1-4; TRBD1 aligns across 7 bases. V shed 5 bases, J shed 8 bases, and the junction held 11 bases outside the gene matches. The CDR3 is 15 residues long. Germline V lookup: CDR1 MNHEY, CDR2 SMNVEV (reference sequence). The CDR3: CASSLRQGSREKLFF. The CDR3 DNA follows: TGTGCCAGCAGTCTCAGACAGGGTAGTAGAGAAAAACTGTTTTTT.

V usage is TRBV7-7 and J usage is TRBJ2-3; D is uncertain. CDR1 and CDR2 from the germline V gene are SSHAT and FNYEAQ (reference sequence). V lost 2 bases to trimming and J lost 2 bases, with 11 bases between them. The CDR3 contains 15 residues. The CDR3 spells CASSLSPAATDTQYF. Written as DNA, the CDR3 is TGTGCCAGCAGCTTAAGCCCCGCAGCCACAGATACGCAGTATTTT.

This clone was seen only a few times. This chain links TRBV4-1 with TRBJ1-6; 7 nucleotides match TRBD1. This CDR3 has 14 amino acids. With V trimmed by 4 bases and J by 11 bases, 8 bases remained unmatched. The germline gives CDR1 MGHRA, CDR2 YSYEKL. The CDR3 sequence is CASSPTRQGAPLHF. The DNA of the CDR3 is TGCGCCAGCAGCCCAACTCGACAGGGAGCACCCCTCCACTTT.

The rearrangement links TRBV19 to TRBJ1-1, with 8 bases matching TRBD1. The germline CDR1 and CDR2 sequences are LNHDA and SQIVND (reference sequence). CDR3 size: 14 residues. V was pared by 5 bases and J by 5 bases, with 7 bases of the junction left unmatched. CDR3 in amino acids: CASSSGGLGTEAFF. The CDR3, as DNA: TGTGCCAGTAGTTCAGGGGGCCTGGGGACTGAAGCTTTCTTT.

The chain is built from TRBV11-1 and TRBJ1-3; no reliable D call. V was clipped by 6 bases and J by 4 bases, with 4 bases between them. The CDR3 length is 11 residues. Germline V gene lookup returns CDR1 SGHAT and CDR2 FQDESV (reference sequence). CDR3 amino acids: CASRAGNTIYF. In DNA, the CDR3 is TGTGCCAGCAGGGCCGGAAACACCATATATTTT. Supplemented by reference TRBV11-1 and TRBJ1-3, the full variable domain reads EAEVAQSPRYKITEKSQAVAFWCDPISGHATLYWYRQILGQGPELLVQFQDESVVDDSQLPKDRFSAERLKGVDSTLKIQPAELGDSAMYLCASRAGNTIYFGEGSWLTVV.

The rearrangement joins TRBV7-3 to TRBJ2-1; D unclear. Germline V gene sequence: CDR1 SGHTA, CDR2 FQGTGA. The CDR3 runs to 12 residues. With 4 bases removed from V and 10 bases from J, the gap between germline ends came to 11 bases. The CDR3 bases are TGTGCCAGCAGCTACCATCGCGAGGAGCAGTTCTTC. Its translation is CASSYHREEQFF. Based on the CDR3 plus reference TRBV7-3 and TRBJ2-1, the full variable domain is GAGVSQTPSNKVTEKGKYVELRCDPISGHTALYWYRQSLGQGPEFLIYFQGTGAADDSGLPNDRFFAVRPEGSVSTLKIQRTERGDSAVYLCASSYHREEQFFGPGTRLTVL.

The gene calls are TRBV5-8 and TRBJ1-2; perhaps TRBD1 as D (6 bases). Germline values: CDR1 SGHTS, CDR2 YDEGEE. The length of the CDR3 is 16 residues. V shed 0 bases and J shed 0 bases, with 12 bases lying between them. This chain's CDR3 is CASSLVWGLSNYGYTF. The DNA of the CDR3 is TGTGCCAGCAGCTTGGTTTGGGGGCTCTCTAACTATGGCTACACCTTC.

V is TRBV4-1 and J is TRBJ2-7; possible D gene TRBD1, 5 bases. There are 14 residues in the CDR3. Germline values: CDR1 MGHRA, CDR2 YSYEKL. V gave up 4 bases and J gave up 0 bases, with 10 bases separating them. The CDR3 sequence: CASSPRTYSYEQYF. The CDR3 DNA is TGCGCCAGCAGCCCTCGGACATACTCCTACGAGCAGTACTTC.

The CDR3 protein is CASSYIAGDREQFF. The CDR3 DNA sequence: TGTGCCAGCAGTTACATAGCGGGGGACAGGGAGCAGTTCTTC. The chain combines TRBV6-6 with TRBJ2-1; a weak D match, TRBD2 (9 bases). The V end was cut by 2 bases, the J end by 10 bases, with 15 bases between. Germline loops: CDR1 MNHNY, CDR2 SVGAGI (reference sequence). The CDR3 loop spans 14 amino acids.

The chain joins TRBV9 to TRBJ1-2; possible D gene TRBD1, 5 bases. Deletions cut 1 base from V and 2 bases from J, with 12 bases between. The CDR3 consists of 15 residues. Germline CDR1 is SGDLS and CDR2 is YYNGEE. As DNA, the CDR3 is TGTGCCAGCAGCGTATACCCGGACATAAACTATGGCTACACCTTC. Translated, it gives CASSVYPDINYGYTF.

The chain carries TRBV27 and TRBJ2-2, with D hard to call. Germline CDR1 and CDR2: MNHEY and SMNVEV (reference sequence). CDR3 length: 16 amino acids. V was cut by 3 bases and J by 2 bases, with 13 bases left in between. In DNA, the CDR3 is TGTGCCAGCAGTTTCCAGGTTACCCTCAACACCGGGGAGCTGTTTTTT. Protein product: CASSFQVTLNTGELFF.

This sequence joins TRBV30 and TRBJ1-3; D is undetermined. V was clipped by 5 bases and J by 8 bases, with 13 bases between them. Germline assignment: CDR1 GTSNPN and CDR2 SVGIG (reference sequence). The CDR3 runs 12 residues. The DNA of the CDR3 is TGTGCCTGGGACTCCTCGGGGTACACCATATATTTT. Its protein product is CAWDSSGYTIYF.

The chain links TRBV2 to TRBJ2-6; D possibly corresponds to TRBD1 (5 bases). The CDR3 runs 14 residues. CDR1 and CDR2 (germline): SNHLY, FYNNEI. The germline V and J ends were trimmed by 9 bases and 3 bases, with 12 bases remaining between them. This CDR3 is CASQGNGGANVLTF. In nucleotides, the CDR3 is TGTGCCAGTCAGGGTAATGGTGGGGCCAACGTCCTGACTTTC.

The chain employs TRBV4-1 and TRBJ2-2; 9 positions agree with TRBD1. Germline CDR1 and CDR2: MGHRA and YSYEKL. After removal of 1 base from V and 6 bases from J, the junction contained 6 bases not matched to a gene. The CDR3 spans 16 residues. The CDR3 coding sequence is TGCGCCAGCAGCCAAGGGACAGGGGTAGAAGCCGGGGAGCTGTTTTTT. Amino acid sequence: CASSQGTGVEAGELFF.